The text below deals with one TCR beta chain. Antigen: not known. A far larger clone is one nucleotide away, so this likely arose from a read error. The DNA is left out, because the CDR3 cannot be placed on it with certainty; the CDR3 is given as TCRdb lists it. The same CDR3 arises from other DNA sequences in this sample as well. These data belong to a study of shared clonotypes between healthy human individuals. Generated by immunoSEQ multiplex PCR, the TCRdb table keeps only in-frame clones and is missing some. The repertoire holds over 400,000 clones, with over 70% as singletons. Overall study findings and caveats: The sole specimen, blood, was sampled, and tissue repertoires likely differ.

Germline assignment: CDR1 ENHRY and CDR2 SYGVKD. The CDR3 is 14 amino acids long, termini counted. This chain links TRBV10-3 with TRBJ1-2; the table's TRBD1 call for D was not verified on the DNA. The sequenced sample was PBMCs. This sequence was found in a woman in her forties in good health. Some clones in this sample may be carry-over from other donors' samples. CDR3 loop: CAISEWGTGNGYTF.